What follows is one T cell receptor beta chain and its context. No antigen is known for it. A much larger clone sits a single nucleotide away, making a read error possible. This specimen belongs to a study of glioma-infiltrating T cells. The length of the CDR3 is 14 residues. Germline V gene lookup returns CDR1 MDHEN and CDR2 SYDVKM. Notes on the study in general: Very few CDR3 sequences were shared between tissue and blood. Gliomas, especially low-grade, showed above-expected tissue-blood divergence; non-neoplastic patients showed below.

Using RNA template, CDR3s of TCR alpha and beta were amplified with iRepertoire arm-PCR. One-step reverse transcription and amplification started from around 100-400 ng of tissue mRNA or PBMC total RNA. TCRdb ran MiXCR on the multiplex PCR reads and lists one entry per CDR3 protein. The data contain approximately 130,000 distinct CDR3 sequences, about 25% of them singletons. The rearrangement uses TRBV28 and TRBJ2-1; 11 bases fit TRBD2. Sample: glioma tissue, nonneoplastic brain tissue, or PBMCs (not recorded which). This receptor was obtained from a human donor with low-grade glioma or glioblastoma, undergoing nonglioma brain surgery, or in good health (not recorded which). The CDR3 nucleotides are TGTGCCAGCAGCTCACTAGCGGGGGTTGATGAGAAGTTCTTC. It yields the protein CASSSLAGVDEKFF.